This T cell receptor beta chain comes out of a study of T cell changes during pregnancy in multiple sclerosis. TCRdb keeps only in-frame clones here, not all; method: immunoSEQ multiplex PCR. Found here are 45,000 to 55,000 clones, approximately 87% of them singletons; the top ten hold 1.4% to 1.5%. Per the germline V gene, CDR1 is MDHEN and CDR2 is SYDVKM. Trimming took 3 bases from V and 0 from J, leaving 6 bases between them. The CDR3 totals 14 residues. The sample was peripheral blood, taken in the first trimester of pregnancy. This chain links TRBV28 with TRBJ2-1; D gene ambiguous. The TCR originated in a female donor in good health, enrolled as a control in a pregnancy study. The CDR3 protein is CASSLPGSYNEQFF. The CDR3 DNA sequence: TGTGCCAGCAGTTTGCCCGGCTCCTACAATGAGCAGTTCTTC.